A single sample gave rise to the 18 T cell receptor beta chains below, sequenced in a study of neoadjuvant anti-PD-1 for oral cavity cancer. The assay was immunoSEQ multiplex PCR, and TCRdb's table has in-frame clones only and misses some. The repertoire holds tens of thousands of clones, with roughly 84% as singletons. The time point: after neoadjuvant nivolumab, at surgical resection. Source: PBMCs, taken after nivolumab (anti-PD-1) treatment. These receptors were collected from a person between 40 and 79 years old with oral cavity squamous cell carcinoma.

The chain is built from TRBV6-5 and TRBJ2-5, with D unclear. Trimming left V 6 bases short and J 2 bases short, with 4 bases between. Per the germline V gene, CDR1 is MNHEY and CDR2 is SVGAGI. This CDR3 has 11 residues. In DNA form, the CDR3 reads TGTGCCAGCAGCCCACAAGAGACCCAGTACTTC. Its protein is CASSPQETQYF.

This chain joins TRBV5-4 and TRBJ1-4, with D possibly TRBD1 on 5 matching bases. CDR3 length: 15 amino acids. From germline, CDR1 is SGHNT and CDR2 YYREEE (reference sequence). Trimming shortened V by 2 bases and J by 8 bases, and 16 bases separated the two germline ends. The DNA of the CDR3 is TGTGCCAGCAGCTTAGGTGCTCAGGGTTCGGAAAAACTGTTTTTT. It codes for CASSLGAQGSEKLFF.

The chain carries TRBV6-5 and TRBJ2-5; either TRBD1 or TRBD2 may fit D (6 bases each). Trimming pared 2 bases from V and 5 bases from J, leaving 15 bases between. The CDR3 contains 15 residues. CDR1 and CDR2 (germline): MNHEY, SVGAGI. This CDR3 is CASSYDLARGETQYF. In DNA, the CDR3 is TGTGCCAGCAGTTACGACCTAGCGAGGGGGGAGACCCAGTACTTC.

The rearrangement joins TRBV4-1 to TRBJ2-1; D is perhaps TRBD2 (5 bases). Trimming removed 2 bases at V and 9 bases at J, with 14 bases between. The germline CDR1 and CDR2 sequences are MGHRA and YSYEKL. The CDR3 is made up of 14 amino acids. This CDR3 is CASSQPGLVGEQFF. In nucleotides, the CDR3 is TGCGCCAGCAGCCAACCGGGGTTGGTTGGTGAGCAGTTCTTC.

This rearrangement joins TRBV13 to TRBJ1-2; maybe TRBD1 (6 bases). From germline, CDR1 is PRHDT and CDR2 FYEKMQ (reference sequence). This CDR3 is built from 15 residues. Trimming stripped 5 bases from V and 4 bases from J, with 17 bases between. Here the CDR3 DNA reads TGTGCCAGCAGCGACACCAGAACAGGGACCTATGGCTACACCTTC. Its translation is CASSDTRTGTYGYTF. Using reference TRBV13 and TRBJ1-2 for the parts outside the CDR3, the full variable domain is AAGVIQSPRHLIKEKRETATLKCYPIPRHDTVYWYQQGPGQDPQFLISFYEKMQSDKGSIPDRFSAQQFSDYHSELNMSSLELGDSALYFCASSDTRTGTYGYTFGSGTRLTVV.

The rearrangement links TRBV19 to TRBJ1-1; D not resolved. The V end was cut by 6 bases, the J end by 4 bases, with 18 bases between. The germline V gene encodes CDR1 LNHDA and CDR2 SQIVND (reference sequence). This CDR3 region has 15 residues. The CDR3 loop is CASRSRDVPGTEAFF. The CDR3 DNA reads TGTGCCAGTAGATCCCGGGATGTGCCTGGCACTGAAGCTTTCTTT.

This chain joins TRBV5-4 and TRBJ1-4; D is unresolved. Per germline, CDR1 SGHNT and CDR2 YYREEE (reference sequence). The CDR3 covers 15 residues. Deletions cut 3 bases from V and 5 bases from J, with 14 bases between. The CDR3 DNA sequence: TGTGCCAGCAGCTACCTGCAGGAGACGAATGAAAAACTGTTTTTT. Encoded protein: CASSYLQETNEKLFF. The variable domain in full, with the rest retrieved from reference TRBV5-4 and TRBJ1-4, is ETGVTQSPTHLIKTRGQQVTLRCSSQSGHNTVSWYQQALGQGPQFIFQYYREEENGRGNFPPRFSGLQFPNYSSELNVNALELDDSALYLCASSYLQETNEKLFFGSGTQLSVL.

The chain combines TRBV6-5 with TRBJ2-7; D not resolved. CDR3 length: 12 amino acids. V lost 4 bases and J lost 2, with 6 bases in between. Germline CDR1 is MNHEY and CDR2 is SVGAGI. For the CDR3, the DNA is TGTGCCAGCAGTTTCTCGCCCTACGAGCAGTACTTC. This gives the protein CASSFSPYEQYF.

The chain employs TRBV5-1 and TRBJ2-1, with TRBD2 matching over 8 bases. Germline V lookup: CDR1 SGHRS, CDR2 YFSETQ. The CDR3 extends over 16 amino acids. After removal of 0 bases from V and 0 bases from J, the junction contained 2 bases not matched to a gene. CDR3 coding DNA: TGCGCCAGCAGCTTGGGTGGACTAGCCTCCTACAATGAGCAGTTCTTC. Amino acid sequence: CASSLGGLASYNEQFF.

The chain links TRBV5-1 to TRBJ2-7, with D possibly TRBD2 on 5 matching bases. The CDR3 spans 14 residues. Germline V gives CDR1 SGHRS, CDR2 YFSETQ. V was cut by 5 bases and J by 6 bases, with 18 bases left in between. The CDR3 DNA is TGCGCCAGCAGTCGCGGACTTCCCCCCATCGAGCAGTACTTC. Translation gives CASSRGLPPIEQYF. The entire variable domain, with the rest obtained from reference TRBV5-1 and TRBJ2-7, is as follows: KAGVTQTPRYLIKTRGQQVTLSCSPISGHRSVSWYQQTPGQGLQFLFEYFSETQRNKGNFPGRFSGRQFSNSRSEMNVSTLELGDSALYLCASSRGLPPIEQYFGPGTRLTVT.

The chain joins TRBV28 to TRBJ2-1, with 9 nucleotides matching TRBD2. V shed 6 bases, J shed 6 bases, and the junction held 0 bases outside the gene matches. The CDR3 contains 12 residues. CDR1 is MDHEN and CDR2 is SYDVKM in the germline V gene. The CDR3 bases are TGTGCCAGCAGGCGGGAGGGCAATGAGCAGTTCTTC. The encoded protein is CASRREGNEQFF.

This chain links TRBV6-5 with TRBJ1-1; D is uncertain. V was shortened by 6 bases and J by 1 base, with 9 bases between the two germline ends. The CDR3 contains 13 residues. CDR1 and CDR2 (germline): MNHEY, SVGAGI. This CDR3 reads CASRPTRNTEAFF. CDR3 nucleotide sequence: TGTGCCAGCAGACCGACACGGAACACTGAAGCTTTCTTT.

The chain joins TRBV10-1 to TRBJ2-3; D gene unclear. This CDR3 comprises 14 residues. Trimming shortened V by 0 bases and J by 5 bases, and 9 bases separated the two germline ends. The germline CDR1 and CDR2 sequences are WNHNN and SYGVQD (reference sequence). As DNA, the CDR3 is TGCGCCAGCAGTGAGTCAGGAGTTGGAGATACGCAGTATTTT. Translation gives CASSESGVGDTQYF.

This clone was counted between two and nine times. This chain uses TRBV7-9 with TRBJ1-2; D gene ambiguous. V dropped 3 bases and J dropped 3 bases, with 8 bases sitting between them. Germline V gene data show CDR1 as SEHNR and CDR2 as FQNEAQ (reference sequence). The CDR3 is 13 residues long. The CDR3 DNA follows: TGTGCCAGCAGCTTGGTTACTCACTATGGCTACACCTTC. It encodes CASSLVTHYGYTF. Using reference TRBV7-9 and TRBJ1-2 for the parts outside the CDR3, the full variable domain is DTGVSQNPRHKITKRGQNVTFRCDPISEHNRLYWYRQTLGQGPEFLTYFQNEAQLEKSRLLSDRFSAERPKGSFSTLEIQRTEQGDSAMYLCASSLVTHYGYTFGSGTRLTVV.

This clone was seen a handful of times. This sequence joins TRBV6-5 and TRBJ2-5; TRBD2 matches at 9 bases. The V gene's germline CDR1 is MNHEY and CDR2 SVGAGI. The CDR3 sequence is 14 residues long. V shed 7 bases and J 5 bases; nucleotides not matched to a gene: 8. This chain's CDR3 is CASTTGTSRETQYF. CDR3 bases: TGTGCCAGCACCACCGGGACTAGCCGCGAGACCCAGTACTTC.

The V and J genes are TRBV2 and TRBJ2-5, with 7 nucleotides matching TRBD1. CDR3 length: 16 amino acids. The V gene's germline CDR1 is SNHLY and CDR2 FYNNEI. V shed 4 bases and J 1 base; nucleotides not matched to a gene: 9. CDR3 region: CASSVPGQTSQETQYF. The DNA of the CDR3 is TGTGCCAGCAGTGTCCCGGGACAGACAAGCCAAGAGACCCAGTACTTC.

This clone appeared once. The V gene is TRBV5-1, the J gene TRBJ2-3, with D unresolved. There are 16 residues in the CDR3. The V gene lost 0 bases and the J gene lost 0 bases, with 11 bases spanning the gap. Per germline, CDR1 SGHRS and CDR2 YFSETQ. The CDR3 spells CASSLGAGTSTDTQYF. CDR3 nucleotide sequence: TGCGCCAGCAGCTTGGGAGCAGGTACTAGCACAGATACGCAGTATTTT.

This rearrangement joins TRBV28 to TRBJ1-2, with D unresolved. The V gene's germline CDR1 is MDHEN and CDR2 SYDVKM. The CDR3 covers 12 residues. Trimming pared 6 bases from V and 4 bases from J, leaving 9 bases between. For the CDR3, the DNA is TGTGCCAGCAGACAAAAAGTCTATGGCTACACCTTC. Translated: CASRQKVYGYTF.